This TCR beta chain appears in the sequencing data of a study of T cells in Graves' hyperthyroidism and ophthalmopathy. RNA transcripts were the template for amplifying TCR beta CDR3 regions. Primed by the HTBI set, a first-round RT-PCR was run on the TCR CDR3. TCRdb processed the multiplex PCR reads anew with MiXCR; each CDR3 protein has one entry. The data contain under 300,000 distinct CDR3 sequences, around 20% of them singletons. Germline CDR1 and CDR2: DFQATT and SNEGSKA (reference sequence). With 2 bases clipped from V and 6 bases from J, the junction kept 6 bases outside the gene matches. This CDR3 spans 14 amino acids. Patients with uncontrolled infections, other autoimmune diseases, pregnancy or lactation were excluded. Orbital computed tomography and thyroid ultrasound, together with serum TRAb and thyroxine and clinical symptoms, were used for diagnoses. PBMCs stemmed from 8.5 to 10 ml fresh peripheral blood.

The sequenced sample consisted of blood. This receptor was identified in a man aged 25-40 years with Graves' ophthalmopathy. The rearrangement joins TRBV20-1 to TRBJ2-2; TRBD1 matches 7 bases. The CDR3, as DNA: TGCAGTGCTAGAACTAACAGGGGCCCCGGGGAGCTGTTTTTT. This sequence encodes CSARTNRGPGELFF.